One and the same sample provided the 23 T cell receptor beta chains below, sequenced in a study of blood T cell repertoires in COVID-19. The protocol was immunoSEQ multiplex PCR, while the TCRdb copy is restricted to in-frame clones and leaves out a portion. The sample includes 150,000 or so clones, approximately 82% of them seen just once. The material sequenced was PBMCs or T cells enriched from blood (not recorded which). These receptors all stem from a woman aged 45-65 years who had recovered from COVID-19.

The rearrangement uses TRBV15 and TRBJ1-2; 7 bases match TRBD1. This CDR3 comprises 14 residues. Trimming took 4 bases from V and 4 from J; bases not matched to a gene: 6. CDR1 and CDR2 (germline): LNHNV, YYDKDF (reference sequence). The CDR3 coding sequence is TGTGCCACCAGCACCGGGACAGAGGTCTATGGCTACACCTTC. This encodes CATSTGTEVYGYTF.

This clone has only one observation. The chain combines TRBV7-2 with TRBJ2-7; 8 positions match TRBD2. This CDR3 comprises 15 residues. In germline, CDR1 is SGHTA, CDR2 FQGNSA. After removal of 2 bases from V and 4 bases from J, the junction contained 7 bases not matched to a gene. The CDR3 DNA reads TGTGCCAGCAGCTTATACGCGGGAGGTGGTTACGAGCAGTACGTC. This translates into CASSLYAGGGYEQYV.

CDR3 in DNA: TGTGCCGTCTCAGGGGGCGCGGCACCCCTCCACTTT. As protein: CAVSGGAAPLHF. The chain has TRBV10-3 and TRBJ1-6, with TRBD1 matching 8 bases. The CDR3 contains 12 residues. Germline V gene lookup returns CDR1 ENHRY and CDR2 SYGVKD. The V segment lost 11 bases and the J segment 11 bases; nucleotides outside the gene matches: 8.

Here the CDR3 reads CASSLGQNYEQYV. Written as DNA, the CDR3 is TGTGCCAGCAGCTTAGGGCAGAACTACGAGCAGTACGTC. This chain links TRBV11-2 with TRBJ2-7; D not certain. CDR1 and CDR2 (germline): SGHAT, FQNNGV. The CDR3 consists of 13 residues. V gave up 1 base and J gave up 3 bases, with 7 bases separating them.

The chain is built from TRBV29-1 and TRBJ1-2; 8 nucleotides align to TRBD1. Germline V CDR1 and CDR2: SQVTM, ANQGSEA. Unmatched junction bases numbered 16, after V lost 3 bases and J lost 4 bases. There are 17 residues in the CDR3. The CDR3 loop reads CSVDQGAARRGLYGYTF. As DNA, the CDR3 is TGCAGCGTTGATCAGGGGGCAGCCCGACGGGGGCTCTATGGCTACACCTTC.

The chain carries TRBV25-1 and TRBJ1-2; D is uncertain. The germline V gene has CDR1 MGHDK and CDR2 SYGVNS. CDR3 length: 13 residues. The V end was cut by 0 bases, the J end by 8 bases, with 10 bases between. The CDR3 is CASSEYGVGGYTF. Here the CDR3 DNA reads TGTGCCAGCAGTGAATACGGGGTTGGGGGCTACACCTTC.

J is TRBJ1-4 and V is TRBV14, with TRBD1 matching over 7 bases. J was trimmed by 8 bases and V by 5 bases; bases with no gene match: 11. Per the germline V gene, CDR1 is SGHDN and CDR2 is FVKESK. The CDR3 length is 15 residues. CDR3 in amino acids: CASSSGFGQAEKLFF. For the CDR3, the DNA is TGTGCCAGCAGCTCCGGGTTCGGACAGGCCGAAAAACTGTTTTTT.

CDR3 DNA: TGTGCCAGCAGCGGTTCCGGGACAGGGCCTTTTAACTATGGCTACACCTTC. It is translated as CASSGSGTGPFNYGYTF. This chain uses TRBV9 with TRBJ1-2; 9 positions match TRBD1. Germline V gene sequence: CDR1 SGDLS, CDR2 YYNGEE. After removal of 3 bases from V and 1 base from J, the junction contained 10 bases not matched to a gene. The CDR3 sequence is 17 residues long.

This rearrangement joins TRBV9 to TRBJ1-1; D gene unclear. The germline V gene has CDR1 SGDLS and CDR2 YYNGEE. The V and J ends lost 4 bases and 6 bases respectively, with 10 bases between them. The CDR3 is 12 residues long. The CDR3, as DNA: TGTGCCAGCAGCCCGCGGGTAGCTGAAGCTTTCTTT. Translating it yields CASSPRVAEAFF. The full variable domain, in which reference TRBV9 and TRBJ1-1 provide the parts outside the CDR3, is DSGVTQTPKHLITATGQRVTLRCSPRSGDLSVYWYQQSLDQGLQFLIQYYNGEERAKGNILERFSAQQFPDLHSELNLSSLELGDSALYFCASSPRVAEAFFGQGTRLTVV.

The chain joins TRBV9 to TRBJ1-5, with D uncertain. V was clipped by 0 bases and J by 4 bases, with 14 bases between them. This CDR3 is 16 amino acids long. Germline CDR1 SGDLS, CDR2 YYNGEE. As DNA, the CDR3 is TGTGCCAGCAGCGTAGGTAGCGGTATTGGGAATCAGCCCCAGCATTTT. Its protein product is CASSVGSGIGNQPQHF.

V usage is TRBV19 and J usage is TRBJ2-2, with 7 bases matching TRBD1. V shed 6 bases, J shed 3 bases, and the junction held 7 bases outside the gene matches. Per germline, CDR1 LNHDA and CDR2 SQIVND (reference sequence). CDR3 size: 15 residues. DNA for the CDR3: TGTGCCAGTAGGATCCAGGGGGTTGACACCGGGGAGCTGTTTTTT. Protein sequence: CASRIQGVDTGELFF.

V usage is TRBV6-5 and J usage is TRBJ1-5; D uncertain. This CDR3 contains 13 residues. Germline V lookup: CDR1 MNHEY, CDR2 SVGAGI. Trimming left V 0 bases short and J 8 bases short, with 8 bases between. CDR3 protein: CASSYSIGEPQHF. The CDR3 nucleotides are TGTGCCAGCAGTTACTCAATCGGGGAGCCCCAGCATTTT.

V and J are TRBV4-3 and TRBJ2-3; perhaps TRBD2 as D (6 bases). The CDR3 has 13 residues. V lost 5 bases and J lost 4, with 10 bases in between. Germline CDR1 reads LGHNA; CDR2 reads YSLEER. The CDR3 DNA reads TGCGCCAGCAGCAAAGGGGAGGCAGATACGCAGTATTTT. Amino acids: CASSKGEADTQYF.

The chain employs TRBV19 and TRBJ2-3; D may be TRBD2 (5 bases). The CDR3 has 17 amino acids. Trimming cost V 3 bases and J 1 base, with 17 bases left between them. Germline V lookup: CDR1 LNHDA, CDR2 SQIVND (reference sequence). CDR3 coding DNA: TGTGCCAGTAGTATGCCGCCTAGCAGCTACGGCACAGATACGCAGTATTTT. Its protein product is CASSMPPSSYGTDTQYF.

The V and J genes are TRBV4-1 and TRBJ2-5; 7 nucleotides agree with TRBD1. CDR1 and CDR2 from the germline V gene are MGHRA and YSYEKL. This CDR3 is built from 16 residues. V was pared by 2 bases and J by 4 bases, with 10 bases of the junction left unmatched. The CDR3 loop is CASSQYGGQAPETQYF. CDR3 in DNA: TGCGCCAGCAGCCAATACGGTGGACAGGCCCCAGAGACCCAGTACTTC.

The rearrangement uses TRBV19 and TRBJ1-2, with 7 bases aligning to TRBD1. Unmatched junction bases numbered 5, after V lost 6 bases and J lost 7 bases. Germline values: CDR1 LNHDA, CDR2 SQIVND (reference sequence). CDR3 length equals 12 residues. This CDR3 reads CASRNRGGGYTF. In DNA, the CDR3 is TGTGCCAGTAGGAACAGGGGAGGTGGCTACACCTTC.

The chain links TRBV11-3 to TRBJ2-5, with 9 bases matching TRBD1. CDR3 length equals 18 residues. The ends lost 1 base at V and 1 base at J; junction bases unmatched: 10. Germline assignment: CDR1 SGHNT and CDR2 YENEEA. The CDR3 region is CASSLGAQTGGIQETQYF. CDR3 bases: TGTGCCAGCAGCTTAGGTGCTCAAACAGGGGGCATCCAAGAGACCCAGTACTTC. Full variable domain (rest looked up from reference TRBV11-3 and TRBJ2-5): EAGVVQSPRYKIIEKKQPVAFWCNPISGHNTLYWYLQNLGQGPELLIRYENEEAVDDSQLPKDRFSAERLKGVDSTLKIQPAELGDSAVYLCASSLGAQTGGIQETQYFGPGTRLLVL.

The rearrangement uses TRBV4-1 and TRBJ2-1, with D perhaps TRBD1 (5 bases). Germline V gene lookup returns CDR1 MGHRA and CDR2 YSYEKL. The V gene lost 4 bases and the J gene lost 5 bases, with 15 bases spanning the gap. This CDR3 spans 15 amino acids. CDR3 nucleotide sequence: TGCGCCAGCAGCCCCGGACAAATATCGAACAATGAGCAGTTCTTC. This encodes CASSPGQISNNEQFF.

The V call is TRBV25-1, the J call TRBJ2-3; D might be TRBD1 (7 bases). V was cut by 4 bases and J by 2 bases, with 22 bases left in between. CDR1 is MGHDK and CDR2 is SYGVNS in the germline V gene. The CDR3 runs 18 residues. The DNA of the CDR3 is TGTGCCAGCAGTGCGGGGACAGCCGGGACTCTGAACACAGATACGCAGTATTTT. Protein: CASSAGTAGTLNTDTQYF. The variable domain in full, completed from reference TRBV25-1 and TRBJ2-3, reads EADIYQTPRYLVIGTGKKITLECSQTMGHDKMYWYQQDPGMELHLIHYSYGVNSTEKGDLSSESTVSRIRTEHFPLTLESARPSHTSQYLCASSAGTAGTLNTDTQYFGPGTRLTVL.

The chain joins TRBV19 to TRBJ1-5; D not certain. Trimming shortened V by 6 bases and J by 6 bases, and 12 bases separated the two germline ends. The CDR3 has 13 residues. Germline assignment: CDR1 LNHDA and CDR2 SQIVND (reference sequence). CDR3 DNA: TGTGCCAGTAGCTATCAGCGGGGTCAGCCCCAGCATTTT. Amino acid sequence: CASSYQRGQPQHF.

For this clone: This CDR3 is also generated by other DNA sequences in the sample. The gene calls are TRBV3-1 (or the pseudogene TRBV3-2) and TRBJ2-5, with a possible D match to TRBD1 (5 bases). Germline lookup yields CDR1 LGHDT and CDR2 YNNKEL (reference sequence). V was pared by 0 bases and J by 4 bases, with 9 bases between. This CDR3 spans 14 amino acids. DNA for the CDR3: TGTGCCAGCAGCCAAGATCAGGGTAGAGAGACCCAGTACTTC. It yields the protein CASSQDQGRETQYF.

The V gene is TRBV9, the J gene TRBJ2-2, with 7 nucleotides matching TRBD1. Trimming removed 2 bases from V and 0 bases from J; junction bases left unmatched: 10. Germline-derived CDR1 and CDR2 are SGDLS and YYNGEE. The length of the CDR3 is 18 residues. The DNA for the CDR3 is TGTGCCAGCAGCGTCAGACGACAGGGACCTACGAACACCGGGGAGCTGTTTTTT. Its protein product is CASSVRRQGPTNTGELFF.

The chain has TRBV4-1 and TRBJ2-7, with D perhaps TRBD2 (8 bases). The V gene's germline CDR1 is MGHRA and CDR2 YSYEKL. The CDR3 sequence is 16 residues long. The V end was cut by 4 bases, the J end by 5 bases, with 21 bases between. CDR3 residues: CASSRGRGTRDHEQYV. The CDR3 DNA sequence: TGCGCCAGCAGCCGAGGCAGGGGGACTAGAGATCACGAGCAGTACGTC.